These 27 T cell receptor beta chains were all obtained from the same sample, sequenced in a study of control samples from healthy donors and cancer patients. Sequencing was performed with immunoSEQ multiplex PCR; in TCRdb, only in-frame clones are kept and a portion is missing. The repertoire holds about 220,000 clones, with roughly 94% as singletons. Material: blood. These receptor sequences come from a man aged 50 to 60 in good health.

The J gene is TRBJ1-2, the V gene TRBV5-1; D may be TRBD1 (6 bases). In germline, CDR1 is SGHRS, CDR2 YFSETQ. CDR3 size: 14 residues. Trimming removed 0 bases from V and 8 bases from J, with 14 bases in between. CDR3 sequence: CASSLGQGIGGYTF. CDR3 nucleotides: TGCGCCAGCAGCTTGGGTCAGGGGATTGGAGGCTACACCTTC.

V and J are TRBV10-3 and TRBJ1-5; 10 positions match TRBD1. The J segment lost 1 base and the V segment lost 3 bases, leaving 6 bases of the junction unmatched. The germline V gene has CDR1 ENHRY and CDR2 SYGVKD. This CDR3 contains 17 residues. The CDR3 here is CAISDRTGGASNQPQHF. CDR3 bases: TGTGCCATCAGTGACAGGACAGGGGGAGCAAGCAATCAGCCCCAGCATTTT.

The chain combines TRBV15 with TRBJ1-2, with D tentatively TRBD1 (6 bases). This CDR3 has 16 residues. V was trimmed by 0 bases and J by 1 base, leaving 12 bases between them. Germline lookup yields CDR1 LNHNV and CDR2 YYDKDF (reference sequence). The CDR3 loop reads CATSRDQGWDNYGYTF. The CDR3 coding sequence is TGTGCCACCAGCAGAGATCAGGGGTGGGATAACTATGGCTACACCTTC.

The genes are TRBV7-9 and TRBJ2-1; the match to TRBD2 covers 8 bases. The CDR3 is made up of 15 amino acids. The V gene end was trimmed by 3 bases and the J gene end by 0 bases; junction bases not matched to a gene: 1. Germline CDR1 SEHNR, CDR2 FQNEAQ (reference sequence). In DNA form, the CDR3 reads TGTGCCAGCAGCTTTGCGGGGGGCTCCTACAATGAGCAGTTCTTC. Protein product: CASSFAGGSYNEQFF.

The chain links TRBV5-1 to TRBJ2-6; D ambiguous. The CDR3 is 15 amino acids. Trimming stripped 2 bases from V and 0 bases from J, with 6 bases between. Germline lookup yields CDR1 SGHRS and CDR2 YFSETQ. The CDR3 loop is CASSFDLSGANVLTF. CDR3 bases: TGCGCCAGCAGCTTCGACCTCTCTGGGGCCAACGTCCTGACTTTC. The whole variable domain, remainder taken from reference TRBV5-1 and TRBJ2-6, is KAGVTQTPRYLIKTRGQQVTLSCSPISGHRSVSWYQQTPGQGLQFLFEYFSETQRNKGNFPGRFSGRQFSNSRSEMNVSTLELGDSALYLCASSFDLSGANVLTFGAGSRLTVL.

The V and J genes are TRBV18 and TRBJ2-2; 7 nucleotides agree with TRBD1. V lost 3 bases, J lost 2 bases, and 3 bases stayed unmatched. The CDR3 loop spans 15 amino acids. Germline-derived CDR1 and CDR2 are KGHSH and LQKENI. The CDR3 nucleotides are TGTGCCAGCTCACCTAAGGGGGCAAACACCGGGGAGCTGTTTTTT. It is translated as CASSPKGANTGELFF. Together with reference TRBV18 and TRBJ2-2, the CDR3 gives the full variable domain: NAGVMQNPRHLVRRRGQEARLRCSPMKGHSHVYWYRQLPEEGLKFMVYLQKENIIDESGMPKERFSAEFPKEGPSILRIQQVVRGDSAAYFCASSPKGANTGELFFGEGSRLTVL.

This rearrangement joins TRBV27 to TRBJ1-5, with D uncertain. The germline V and J ends were trimmed by 6 bases and 0 bases, with 30 bases remaining between them. Looked up from germline, CDR1 is MNHEY and CDR2 is SMNVEV (reference sequence). The CDR3 consists of 21 residues. For the CDR3, the DNA is TGTGCCAGCAGCTGGGAAACGGCCCCAGGAGATCGTACCTATAGCAATCAGCCCCAGCATTTT. Translation gives CASSWETAPGDRTYSNQPQHF.

The V call is TRBV3-1 (or the pseudogene TRBV3-2), the J call TRBJ2-2; no reliable D call. The germline V gene has CDR1 LGHDT and CDR2 YNNKEL (reference sequence). Trimming took off 4 bases at V and 7 bases at J, with 19 bases between the two ends. This CDR3 has 16 amino acids. The CDR3 region is CASSPQSKGGVGELFF. The DNA for the CDR3 is TGTGCCAGCAGCCCCCAAAGTAAGGGCGGTGTCGGGGAGCTGTTTTTT.

This chain connects TRBV10-3 to TRBJ2-3; TRBD1 aligns across 10 bases. Germline trimming cut 6 bases from V and 2 bases from J; bases unmatched to any gene: 17. The CDR3 runs to 19 residues. The V gene's germline CDR1 is ENHRY and CDR2 SYGVKD. CDR3 amino acids: CAIRSGQGVTGGVTDTQYF. CDR3 DNA sequence: TGTGCCATCAGAAGCGGACAGGGGGTAACGGGGGGAGTCACAGATACGCAGTATTTT.

The chain is built from TRBV7-6 and TRBJ2-1, with 9 bases lining up with TRBD1. Germline CDR1 is SGHVS and CDR2 is FNYEAQ. This CDR3 region has 13 residues. J lost 8 bases, V lost 3 bases, and 2 bases had no gene match. Here the CDR3 reads CASSLWTGDEQFF. The CDR3 nucleotides are TGTGCCAGCAGCTTGTGGACAGGGGATGAGCAGTTCTTC.

CDR3 amino acids: CASSSEGPHTF. The CDR3 DNA is TGTGCCAGCAGCTCGGAAGGGCCGCACACCTTC. The chain joins TRBV7-9 to TRBJ1-2, with D unresolved. CDR3 size: 11 residues. CDR1 and CDR2 (germline): SEHNR, FQNEAQ (reference sequence). Trimming pared 4 bases from V and 12 bases from J, leaving 12 bases between.

This clone was seen once. The rearrangement joins TRBV13 to TRBJ2-6, with TRBD1 as a possible D gene (5 bases). Per the germline V gene, CDR1 is PRHDT and CDR2 is FYEKMQ (reference sequence). This CDR3 is built from 17 residues. V dropped 0 bases and J dropped 0 bases, with 9 bases sitting between them. CDR3 nucleotides: TGTGCCAGCAGCTTAGGGGGGCTGCACTCTGGGGCCAACGTCCTGACTTTC. Residues: CASSLGGLHSGANVLTF.

The rearrangement uses TRBV7-2 and TRBJ1-2, with D maybe TRBD1 (6 bases). V lost 5 bases and J lost 4, with 14 bases in between. The germline V gene encodes CDR1 SGHTA and CDR2 FQGNSA. The CDR3 sequence is 14 residues long. The DNA of the CDR3 is TGTGCCAGCAGCCTAGGGGGGTTTAGCTATGGCTACACCTTC. It specifies CASSLGGFSYGYTF.

The V call is TRBV6-6, the J call TRBJ2-7; 8 bases are shared with TRBD2. The CDR3 runs 14 residues. The V gene end was trimmed by 2 bases and the J gene end by 3 bases; junction bases not matched to a gene: 3. Germline V CDR1 and CDR2: MNHNY, SVGAGI (reference sequence). The CDR3 nucleotides are TGTGCCAGCAGTTACACCGGGACTAGCTACGAGCAGTACGTC. Translating gives CASSYTGTSYEQYV.

The chain carries TRBV21-1 and TRBJ1-2. TRBV21-1 constitutes a pseudogene. The CDR3 extends over 13 amino acids. CDR3 residues: CASRTPSPYGYTF. The CDR3 bases are TGTGCCAGCAGAACCCCGTCGCCCTATGGCTACACCTTC.

The gene calls are TRBV15 and TRBJ1-5, with D perhaps TRBD1 (5 bases). The ends were cut back, 0 bases at V and 9 bases at J, with 18 bases in the middle. This CDR3 is 16 amino acids long. Germline CDR1 reads LNHNV; CDR2 reads YYDKDF (reference sequence). Here the CDR3 DNA reads TGTGCCACCAGCAGAGATCCGATTGGGGGTTCGGGGCCCCAGCATTTT. It translates to CATSRDPIGGSGPQHF. Supplemented by reference TRBV15 and TRBJ1-5, the full variable domain reads DAMVIQNPRYQVTQFGKPVTLSCSQTLNHNVMYWYQQKSSQAPKLLFHYYDKDFNNEADTPDNFQSRRPNTSFCFLDIRSPGLGDTAMYLCATSRDPIGGSGPQHFGDGTRLSIL.

V and J are TRBV30 and TRBJ2-7; tentatively, D is TRBD2 (5 bases). Germline V gene data show CDR1 as GTSNPN and CDR2 as SVGIG (reference sequence). Trimming stripped 0 bases from V and 2 bases from J, with 14 bases between. CDR3 length: 15 residues. CDR3 region: CAWSVPGIGTYEQYF. The CDR3, as DNA: TGTGCCTGGAGTGTGCCGGGGATCGGAACCTACGAGCAGTACTTC.

The rearrangement links TRBV27 to TRBJ1-2; 9 bases match TRBD1. The germline gives CDR1 MNHEY, CDR2 SMNVEV (reference sequence). The CDR3 sequence is 14 residues long. J was trimmed by 11 bases and V by 4 bases; bases with no gene match: 11. Here the CDR3 reads CASSSWTGAKTYTF. CDR3 in DNA: TGTGCCAGCAGTTCATGGACAGGGGCTAAAACTTACACCTTC.

This rearrangement joins TRBV27 to TRBJ1-3, with D unresolved. The V end lost 4 bases, the J end lost 1 base, and 11 bases lay between the germline ends. CDR1 is MNHEY and CDR2 is SMNVEV in the germline V gene (reference sequence). The CDR3 covers 15 residues. This chain's CDR3 is CASSSLAGSGNTIYF. CDR3 sequence (DNA): TGTGCCAGCAGTTCCCTGGCGGGTTCTGGAAACACCATATATTTT.

With respect to this clone: Different DNA sequences within this sample yield the same CDR3. The rearrangement links TRBV5-6 to TRBJ1-2; no reliable D call. V was shortened by 1 base and J by 4 bases, with 8 bases between the two germline ends. Germline values: CDR1 SGHDT, CDR2 YYEEEE. The CDR3 has 13 residues. The CDR3 spells CASSLPASYGYTF. The CDR3 coding sequence is TGTGCCAGCAGCTTGCCAGCGTCCTATGGCTACACCTTC.

The chain links TRBV5-1 to TRBJ2-1; D is ambiguous. V was clipped by 7 bases and J by 1 base, with 9 bases between them. This CDR3 is built from 13 residues. From germline, CDR1 is SGHRS and CDR2 YFSETQ. The CDR3 DNA is TGCGCCAGCCGCAACGGGTCCTACAATGAGCAGTTCTTC. Translated, it gives CASRNGSYNEQFF.

V usage is TRBV5-4 and J usage is TRBJ2-3, with 8 bases that match TRBD2. After removal of 5 bases from V and 2 bases from J, the junction contained 13 bases not matched to a gene. Germline V gene sequence: CDR1 SGHNT, CDR2 YYREEE (reference sequence). The CDR3 is made up of 17 amino acids. In DNA, the CDR3 is TGTGCCAGCAGTATTGCCCTTAGCGGGATAAACACAGATACGCAGTATTTT. Amino acids: CASSIALSGINTDTQYF. Filled out from reference TRBV5-4 and TRBJ2-3, the complete variable domain reads ETGVTQSPTHLIKTRGQQVTLRCSSQSGHNTVSWYQQALGQGPQFIFQYYREEENGRGNFPPRFSGLQFPNYSSELNVNALELDDSALYLCASSIALSGINTDTQYFGPGTRLTVL.

This sequence joins TRBV11-2 and TRBJ2-7; weak D call: TRBD1 (6 bases). This CDR3 has 12 amino acids. CDR1 and CDR2 from the germline V gene are SGHAT and FQNNGV. The ends were cut back, 5 bases at V and 6 bases at J, with 11 bases in the middle. CDR3 DNA: TGTGCCAGCAGCACACAGGGTTCCGAGCAGTACGTC. This sequence encodes CASSTQGSEQYV.

This chain joins TRBV27 and TRBJ1-2, with 8 positions matching TRBD1. Per germline, CDR1 MNHEY and CDR2 SMNVEV (reference sequence). With V trimmed by 6 bases and J by 8 bases, 11 bases remained unmatched. The CDR3 is 14 residues long. The CDR3 DNA sequence: TGTGCCAGCAGCTCCCGACAGGGGCGACGGGGCTACACCTTC. Translating gives CASSSRQGRRGYTF.

This rearrangement joins TRBV6-5 to TRBJ2-6; D is uncertain. The V gene's germline CDR1 is MNHEY and CDR2 SVGAGI. Trimming shortened V by 8 bases and J by 0 bases, and 11 bases separated the two germline ends. The CDR3 is 15 amino acids. The CDR3 spells CASRDQSSGANVLTF. The CDR3 nucleotides read TGTGCCAGCCGAGACCAGTCCTCTGGGGCCAACGTCCTGACTTTC.

This clone was observed a single time. This rearrangement joins TRBV5-1 to TRBJ1-6; 7 nucleotides match TRBD1. The V segment lost 6 bases and the J segment 9 bases; nucleotides outside the gene matches: 18. Germline CDR1 and CDR2: SGHRS and YFSETQ. This CDR3 is 17 amino acids long. The chain's CDR3 is CASNASPNRDSLSPLHF. As DNA, the CDR3 is TGCGCCAGCAACGCATCTCCAAATCGGGACAGCCTTTCACCCCTCCACTTT. The full variable domain, rest sourced from reference TRBV5-1 and TRBJ1-6, is KAGVTQTPRYLIKTRGQQVTLSCSPISGHRSVSWYQQTPGQGLQFLFEYFSETQRNKGNFPGRFSGRQFSNSRSEMNVSTLELGDSALYLCASNASPNRDSLSPLHFGNGTRLTVT.

The rearrangement uses TRBV11-2 and TRBJ1-2; 8 bases agree with TRBD1. Germline-derived CDR1 and CDR2 are SGHAT and FQNNGV. CDR3 size: 14 residues. The ends lost 1 base at V and 8 bases at J; junction bases unmatched: 6. The CDR3 DNA reads as TGTGCCAGCAGCTTAGGCAGGGGGCCGGGGGGCTACACCTTC. Translating it yields CASSLGRGPGGYTF.